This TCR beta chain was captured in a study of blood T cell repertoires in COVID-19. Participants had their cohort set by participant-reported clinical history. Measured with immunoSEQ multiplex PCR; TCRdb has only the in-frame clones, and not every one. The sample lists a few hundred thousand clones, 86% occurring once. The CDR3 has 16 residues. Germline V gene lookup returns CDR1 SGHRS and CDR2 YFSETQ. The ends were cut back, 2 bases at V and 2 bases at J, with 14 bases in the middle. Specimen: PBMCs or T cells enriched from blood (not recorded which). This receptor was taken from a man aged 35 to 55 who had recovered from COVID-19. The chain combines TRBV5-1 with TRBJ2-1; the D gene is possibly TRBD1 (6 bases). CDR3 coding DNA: TGCGCCAGCAGCTTTACAGGGTCCGTTGCCTACAATGAGCAGTTCTTC. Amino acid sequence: CASSFTGSVAYNEQFF.